A selection of T cell receptor beta chains follows, all from one sample in a study of early T cells in non-severe SARS-CoV-2 infection. Via MiXCR, TCRdb re-called the 5' RACE reads, giving one row per CDR3 protein. The sample lists around 70,000 distinct CDR3 sequences, roughly 10% occurring once. The sample consisted of whole blood. These TCRs come from an adult who was a healthcare worker with PCR-confirmed SARS-CoV-2 infection or an uninfected control (not recorded which). Each CDR3 is given with its conserved first and last residue. A D gene is named only where the DNA matches it firmly. Where a row states a size, it is once, few, many or the class of an expanded clone; other rows omit it.

clone_size,d_call,v_call,j_call,cdr3_nt,cdr3_aa
NA,NA,TRBV7-3,TRBJ2-5,TGTGCCAGCAGCTTAACTGGGGGGCACCAAGAGACCCAGTACTTC,CASSLTGGHQETQYF
many,NA,TRBV28,TRBJ2-6,TGTGCCAGCAGACGGACGCCCCTGATGAGCTCTGGGGCCAACGTCCTGACTTTC,CASRRTPLMSSGANVLTF
many,TRBD1,TRBV20-1,TRBJ1-1,TGCAGCCGCCCCTCGGTGGACAGGCCGGTGGCTTTCTTT,CSRPSVDRPVAFF
many,TRBD2,TRBV25-1,TRBJ2-1,TGTGCCAGCAGTGAGGCGGGAGTGTCATTTGAGCAGTTCTTC,CASSEAGVSFEQFF
NA,NA,TRBV7-9,TRBJ2-5,TGTGCCAGCAGCACTCTGACGGAGCGTAGAGGGGGAGAGACCCAGTACTTC,CASSTLTERRGGETQYF
NA,NA,TRBV5-1,TRBJ2-5,TGCGCCAGCAGCTTGGACAGAACCCAAGAGACCCAGTACTTC,CASSLDRTQETQYF
few,TRBD1,TRBV24-1,TRBJ2-1,TGTGCCACCAGTGATTTCCCCCGGACAGGGGGAGATGAGCAGTTCTTC,CATSDFPRTGGDEQFF
many,TRBD2,TRBV5-4,TRBJ2-5,TGTGCCAGCAGCCCACCCCCCTTAGCGGGAGGGGTAGAGACCCAGTACTTC,CASSPPPLAGGVETQYF
few,NA,TRBV30,TRBJ1-3,TGTGCCTGGGCTGGGACAACATCTGGAAACACCATATATTTT,CAWAGTTSGNTIYF
many,NA,TRBV28,TRBJ1-2,TGTGCCAGCAGTTTACCAGGGGCTAACTATGGCTACACCTTC,CASSLPGANYGYTF
NA,TRBD1,TRBV28,TRBJ2-5,TGTGCCAGCAGTTTAGGGACAGGGATTAATACGCTAGAGACCCAGTACTTC,CASSLGTGINTLETQYF
NA,NA,TRBV7-9,TRBJ1-2,TGTGCCAGCAGCTTAAGTCAGAACTATGGCTACACCTTC,CASSLSQNYGYTF